Listed here are 13 T cell receptor beta chains from one sample, sequenced in a study of molecular identifiers for immune sequencing clone quantification listed by TCRdb under 2018. To prepare the library, PCR was applied. Sequencing was carried out with a NextSeq 500. Starting from the raw public reads, TCRdb applied fastp trimming at Q25, assembled clones with MiXCR and retained in-frame beta chains. Merged by CDR3 protein, the rows form single entries marked with the most common genes and DNA. The sample table records approximately 97,000 distinct CDR3 sequences; under 40% of these occur just once. Jointly, the top ten make up 9% to 10% of the sample. The sample was naive CD8+ T cells from blood, with Jurkat cell RNA spiked in. What the cell subset or site label conveys for this sample: FACS-sorted CD8+CD4-CCR7+CD45RA+ naive T cells. The receptors stem from a human donor in good health. Some libraries in this study had Jurkat cell RNA spiked in.

The genes are TRBV4-1 and TRBJ2-1; D might be TRBD1 (6 bases). Germline CDR1 MGHRA, CDR2 YSYEKL. CDR3 size: 12 residues. V was pared by 3 bases and J by 6 bases, with 6 bases between. In DNA form, the CDR3 reads TGCGCCAGCAGCCAGGGGGCCAATGAGCAGTTCTTC. Translating it yields CASSQGANEQFF.

This rearrangement joins TRBV2 to TRBJ2-7; TRBD2 aligns across 9 bases. V dropped 3 bases and J dropped 7; count of bases not matched to a gene: 10. The CDR3 runs to 15 residues. CDR1 and CDR2 from the germline V gene are SNHLY and FYNNEI. The CDR3: CASSDNLAGNGEQYF. The CDR3 nucleotides read TGTGCCAGCAGTGATAATCTAGCGGGGAATGGAGAGCAGTACTTC.

On this clonotype: No conserved phenylalanine or tryptophan is present at the end of the CDR3, so a read error is the likely explanation. The chain is built from TRBV7-9 and TRBJ2-3; 13 bases are shared with TRBD2. V was pared by 7 bases and J by 5 bases, with 9 bases of the junction left unmatched. The CDR3 contains 16 residues. Germline assignment: CDR1 SEHNR and CDR2 FQNEAQ (reference sequence). The CDR3 spells CASNRPGTSGIDTQYL. The DNA for the CDR3 is TGTGCCAGCAACCGACCCGGGACTAGCGGGATAGATACGCAGTATCTT.

The chain uses TRBV7-9 and TRBJ2-7, with D tentatively TRBD2 (6 bases). The CDR3 extends over 17 amino acids. Trimming shortened V by 5 bases and J by 0 bases, and 20 bases separated the two germline ends. CDR1 is SEHNR and CDR2 is FQNEAQ in the germline V gene (reference sequence). For the CDR3, the DNA is TGTGCCAGCAGCCCACTGCGGGGCCCATTAGCCTCCTACGAGCAGTACTTC. It codes for CASSPLRGPLASYEQYF.

The sample holds many counts of this clonotype. V usage is TRBV9 and J usage is TRBJ2-3; the D is unclear. The ends were cut back, 0 bases at V and 4 bases at J, with 12 bases in the middle. The CDR3 covers 15 residues. The germline gives CDR1 SGDLS, CDR2 YYNGEE. CDR3 sequence: CASSVAGRKPDTQYF. The CDR3 DNA reads TGTGCCAGCAGCGTAGCAGGAAGGAAGCCAGATACGCAGTATTTT.

This clonotype has at least ten counts. The genes are TRBV24-1 and TRBJ1-1; the match to TRBD1 covers 7 bases. With V trimmed by 9 bases and J by 1 base, 4 bases remained unmatched. CDR3 length equals 13 residues. The germline CDR1 and CDR2 sequences are KGHDR and SFDVKD. CDR3: CATPGQENTEAFF. The CDR3 DNA reads TGTGCCACCCCCGGACAGGAGAACACTGAAGCTTTCTTT.

J is TRBJ2-5 and V is TRBV20-1; 11 bases align to TRBD2. CDR1 DFQATT and CDR2 SNEGSKA come from the germline V gene (reference sequence). The length of the CDR3 is 16 residues. The trim removed 8 bases at V and 0 bases at J, leaving 11 bases unmatched. CDR3 loop: CSTWVLAGGHQETQYF. In nucleotides, the CDR3 is TGCAGTACGTGGGTCCTAGCGGGAGGCCACCAAGAGACCCAGTACTTC.

The V call is TRBV27, the J call TRBJ2-3; 14 bases align to TRBD2. Unmatched junction bases numbered 11, after V lost 8 bases and J lost 1 base. The length of the CDR3 is 18 residues. From germline, CDR1 is MNHEY and CDR2 SMNVEV (reference sequence). CDR3 in amino acids: CASGSPLGLAGGTDTQYF. CDR3 DNA sequence: TGTGCCAGCGGTTCCCCTTTGGGACTAGCGGGAGGCACAGATACGCAGTATTTT.

In regard to this clonotype: This may be a read error, as it is one base from a much larger clone. Because it lacks the conserved phenylalanine or tryptophan at the end, this CDR3 is likely a read error. V usage is TRBV20-1 and J usage is TRBJ2-7; D gene ambiguous. CDR1 is DFQATT and CDR2 is SNEGSKA in the germline V gene (reference sequence). Trimming cost V 6 bases and J 0 bases, with 12 bases left between them. The CDR3 sequence is 13 residues long. CDR3 residues: CSAVAWSSYEQYL. CDR3 DNA: TGCAGTGCCGTAGCCTGGAGCTCCTACGAGCAGTACCTC.

The genes are TRBV5-6 and TRBJ2-5; 7 positions match TRBD2. With 2 bases clipped from V and 4 bases from J, the junction kept 14 bases outside the gene matches. The CDR3 has 17 amino acids. Germline V gene lookup returns CDR1 SGHDT and CDR2 YYEEEE. CDR3 sequence (DNA): TGTGCCAGCAGCTTCATGGTGAGGGCGGGAGTCGGAGAGACCCAGTACTTC. Translating it yields CASSFMVRAGVGETQYF.

The V and J genes are TRBV27 and TRBJ2-7; D is tentatively TRBD1 or TRBD2 (5 bases each). The germline CDR1 and CDR2 sequences are MNHEY and SMNVEV (reference sequence). The CDR3 is 16 residues long. Trimming left V 1 base short and J 0 bases short, with 13 bases between. Written as DNA, the CDR3 is TGTGCCAGCAGTTTATACTCCGGGACGACCTCCTACGAGCAGTACTTC. This translates into CASSLYSGTTSYEQYF.

This clonotype was observed a few times. The gene calls are TRBV7-9 and TRBJ2-5, with TRBD1 as a possible D gene (5 bases). CDR1 and CDR2 (germline): SEHNR, FQNEAQ (reference sequence). Trimming took off 5 bases at V and 3 bases at J, with 16 bases between the two ends. This CDR3 contains 15 residues. CDR3 in DNA: TGTGCCAGCAGCCCAGGGCAAGTGGTGGAAGAGACCCAGTACTTC. This codes for CASSPGQVVEETQYF.

As concerns this clonotype: As the CDR3 is not closed by the conserved phenylalanine or tryptophan, this likely results from a read error. The V gene is TRBV10-3, the J gene TRBJ2-3; no clear D. This CDR3 is 14 amino acids long. V lost 6 bases to trimming and J lost 6 bases, with 16 bases between them. Looked up from germline, CDR1 is ENHRY and CDR2 is SYGVKD. The CDR3 DNA reads TGTGCCATCAGGGAGACACCTACCTCCGATACGCAGTATTTG. Protein product: CAIRETPTSDTQYL.